This TCR beta chain was retrieved from a study of brain T cells in children with intractable seizures. A note on this clone: Its antigen remains unknown.

Sequencing was performed with immunoSEQ multiplex PCR; in TCRdb, only in-frame clones are kept and a portion is missing. Among about 320,000 clones listed, 93% were seen once. The CDR3 length is 14 residues. Germline V lookup: CDR1 MNHEY, CDR2 SMNVEV (reference sequence). V dropped 3 bases and J dropped 6 bases, with 13 bases sitting between them. Time point of the sample: blood from clinic visit 5 months post-surgery; TSC patient then seizure free. Surgery cases with the highest brain T cell transcript signatures were chosen for sequencing. Study outcomes and limitations: Viral specificity was inferred only from CDR3 similarity; HCMV serostatus was unknown.

The source of this sequence is a boy in the first two years of life with tuberous sclerosis and intractable seizures. Sequenced here: peripheral blood, sampled less than 6 months after surgery. This chain uses TRBV27 with TRBJ2-3; D call uncertain. CDR3: CASSFPGLEDTQYF. CDR3 nucleotides: TGTGCCAGCAGTTTTCCTGGGCTCGAGGATACGCAGTATTTT.